This T cell receptor (beta chain) was sequenced for a study of blood T cell repertoires in COVID-19. The assay was immunoSEQ multiplex PCR, and TCRdb's table has in-frame clones only and misses some. The sample lists over 600,000 clones; over 80% were seen once. Trimming left V 7 bases short and J 7 bases short, with 19 bases between. The CDR3 length is 14 residues. Germline CDR1 and CDR2: MNHEY and SMNVEV (reference sequence). The specimen sequenced was peripheral blood. This sequence was found in a woman aged 18-30 years with acute or convalescent COVID-19. The chain recombines TRBV27 with TRBJ1-1, with D possibly being TRBD1 (5 bases). The CDR3: CASTTFRGSREAFF. The CDR3, as DNA: TGTGCCAGCACCACCTTTCGGGGGTCCCGTGAAGCTTTCTTT.